The 22 T cell receptor beta chains below were found in one sample sequenced in a study of T cell responses to AZD1222 COVID-19 vaccine. Assay: immunoSEQ multiplex PCR; the TCRdb copy retains only in-frame clones and omits some. The sample carries approximately 120,000 clones, approximately 89% recorded once. The material sequenced was peripheral blood, taken 28 days after the second AZD1222 dose. These receptors all come from an adult who received the AZD1222 COVID-19 vaccine.

V and J are TRBV24-1 and TRBJ1-2; TRBD1 agrees at 8 bases. The V segment lost 3 bases and the J segment 8 bases; nucleotides outside the gene matches: 7. The CDR3 is 14 amino acids. CDR1 is KGHDR and CDR2 is SFDVKD in the germline V gene. CDR3 DNA: TGTGCCACCAGTGATCCGACAGGGGAGTACGGCTACACCTTC. Translated, it gives CATSDPTGEYGYTF.

The genes are TRBV4-2 and TRBJ2-7; D is unclear. The CDR3 is 15 amino acids. V dropped 0 bases and J dropped 0 bases, with 9 bases sitting between them. Germline lookup yields CDR1 LGHNA and CDR2 YNFKEQ. CDR3 DNA sequence: TGTGCCAGCAGCCAAGACAGCCCAGTCTCCTACGAGCAGTACTTC. It yields the protein CASSQDSPVSYEQYF.

This clone was seen a few times. The rearrangement links TRBV19 to TRBJ1-2; D possibly corresponds to TRBD1 (5 bases). The CDR3 runs 13 residues. The V and J ends lost 0 bases and 7 bases respectively, with 9 bases between them. From germline, CDR1 is LNHDA and CDR2 SQIVND (reference sequence). This chain's CDR3 is CASSIEKGSGYTF. The CDR3 DNA reads TGTGCCAGTAGTATAGAGAAGGGGAGTGGCTACACCTTC.

V is TRBV6-2 or TRBV6-3 and J is TRBJ1-5; 8 positions match TRBD1. V trimming: 6 bases; J trimming: 4 bases; junction bases outside the gene matches: 23. CDR3 length equals 20 residues. The germline V gene encodes CDR1 MNHEY and CDR2 SVGEGT. CDR3: CASSPGQGGATLLANQPQHF. The DNA of the CDR3 is TGTGCCAGCAGCCCCGGACAGGGAGGTGCAACACTACTCGCTAATCAGCCCCAGCATTTT.

V and J are TRBV7-2 and TRBJ1-2, with TRBD1 as a possible D gene (5 bases). This CDR3 contains 14 residues. Deletions cut 3 bases from V and 8 bases from J, with 16 bases between. The germline gives CDR1 SGHTA, CDR2 FQGNSA. The CDR3 reads CASSFKRGSGGYTF. The CDR3 region has the DNA TGTGCCAGCAGCTTTAAGAGGGGATCGGGGGGCTACACCTTC. Supplemented by reference TRBV7-2 and TRBJ1-2, the full variable domain reads GAGVSQSPSNKVTEKGKDVELRCDPISGHTALYWYRQSLGQGLEFLIYFQGNSAPDKSGLPSDRFSAERTGGSVSTLTIQRTQQEDSAVYLCASSFKRGSGGYTFGSGTRLTVV.

This clone was seen more than once but under ten times. J is TRBJ2-3 and V is TRBV7-7; 9 bases line up with TRBD1. V shed 5 bases, J shed 2 bases, and the junction held 5 bases outside the gene matches. Germline V gives CDR1 SSHAT, CDR2 FNYEAQ (reference sequence). The CDR3 has 15 residues. CDR3 in amino acids: CASSQGTGFTDTQYF. The CDR3 DNA reads TGTGCCAGCAGCCAAGGGACAGGGTTCACAGATACGCAGTATTTT.

The genes are TRBV7-2 and TRBJ1-1, with D possibly TRBD1 on 5 matching bases. V was trimmed by 5 bases and J by 4 bases, leaving 20 bases between them. The CDR3 sequence is 16 residues long. CDR1 SGHTA and CDR2 FQGNSA come from the germline V gene. The chain's CDR3 is CASSPLTRDESTEAFF. The CDR3 DNA sequence: TGTGCCAGCAGCCCCCTAACCCGGGACGAGAGCACTGAAGCTTTCTTT.

The chain uses TRBV9 and TRBJ2-3, with 13 bases matching TRBD2. Trimming cost V 0 bases and J 5 bases; bases outside gene matches: 6. CDR3 length: 17 residues. CDR1 and CDR2 from the germline V gene are SGDLS and YYNGEE. This CDR3 is CASSVAPTSGGLDTQYF. CDR3 in DNA: TGTGCCAGCAGCGTAGCCCCGACTAGCGGGGGGTTAGATACGCAGTATTTT.

The rearrangement links TRBV28 to TRBJ2-1; possible D gene TRBD2, 6 bases. With 5 bases removed from V and 8 bases from J, the gap between germline ends came to 19 bases. The V gene's germline CDR1 is MDHEN and CDR2 SYDVKM. This CDR3 is 15 amino acids long. The CDR3 sequence: CASSPEGLIGDEQFF. The CDR3 bases are TGTGCCAGCAGTCCTGAGGGACTCATCGGCGATGAGCAGTTCTTC.

The V and J genes are TRBV5-1 and TRBJ1-6, with unresolved D. The V gene lost 0 bases and the J gene lost 9 bases, with 13 bases spanning the gap. Per the germline V gene, CDR1 is SGHRS and CDR2 is YFSETQ. CDR3 size: 15 residues. CDR3 loop: CASSLEWAPPSPLHF. CDR3 in DNA: TGCGCCAGCAGCTTGGAGTGGGCTCCCCCTTCACCCCTCCACTTT.

The chain recombines TRBV19 with TRBJ2-5, with 8 bases aligning to TRBD1. CDR3 length: 14 residues. Germline V gene sequence: CDR1 LNHDA, CDR2 SQIVND (reference sequence). V shed 4 bases, J shed 1 base, and the junction held 2 bases outside the gene matches. The CDR3 DNA is TGTGCCAGTAGTACAACAGGGGGCCAAGAGACCCAGTACTTC. As protein: CASSTTGGQETQYF. The whole variable domain, remainder taken from reference TRBV19 and TRBJ2-5, is DGGITQSPKYLFRKEGQNVTLSCEQNLNHDAMYWYRQDPGQGLRLIYYSQIVNDFQKGDIAEGYSVSREKKESFPLTVTSAQKNPTAFYLCASSTTGGQETQYFGPGTRLLVL.

The chain recombines TRBV12-5 with TRBJ2-2; no definite D call. Trimming stripped 3 bases from V and 4 bases from J, with 9 bases between. The CDR3 contains 14 residues. CDR1 and CDR2 from the germline V gene are LGHNT and FRNRAP. The CDR3 sequence is CASGLGQSTGELFF. CDR3 nucleotides: TGTGCTAGTGGTTTAGGGCAGTCCACCGGGGAGCTGTTTTTT.

The genes are TRBV19 and TRBJ2-3, with 11 bases fitting TRBD2. V lost 3 bases to trimming and J lost 6 bases; unmatched junction nucleotides: 5. CDR1 LNHDA and CDR2 SQIVND come from the germline V gene (reference sequence). The length of the CDR3 is 15 residues. The chain's CDR3 is CASSMQTSGEDTQYF. CDR3 in DNA: TGTGCCAGTAGTATGCAGACTAGCGGGGAGGATACGCAGTATTTT.

The chain uses TRBV27 and TRBJ1-6; 9 nucleotides align to TRBD1. Germline V gene data show CDR1 as MNHEY and CDR2 as SMNVEV (reference sequence). The CDR3 is made up of 16 amino acids. J gave up 7 bases and V 3 bases, and 7 bases lay outside the gene matches. The DNA for the CDR3 is TGTGCCAGCAGTTTGCTGACCGGGACAGGGAATTCACCCCTCCACTTT. Its protein product is CASSLLTGTGNSPLHF.

This clone was counted once. The V and J genes are TRBV7-3 and TRBJ2-5; possibly TRBD1 for D (6 bases). The CDR3 contains 15 residues. Trimming pared 0 bases from V and 4 bases from J, leaving 12 bases between. Germline assignment: CDR1 SGHTA and CDR2 FQGTGA. The CDR3 sequence is CASSLTGAGRETQYF. The CDR3 DNA sequence: TGTGCCAGCAGCTTAACGGGGGCCGGAAGAGAGACCCAGTACTTC.

The chain links TRBV6-6 to TRBJ2-7; no clear D. The CDR3 is 11 amino acids. The V end lost 6 bases, the J end lost 7 bases, and 10 bases lay between the germline ends. The germline gives CDR1 MNHNY, CDR2 SVGAGI (reference sequence). The chain's CDR3 is CASRSMGEQYF. CDR3 nucleotides: TGTGCCAGCAGATCAATGGGAGAGCAGTACTTC.

This clone occurred once. This rearrangement joins TRBV7-3 to TRBJ2-3, with 13 bases fitting TRBD2. Germline V gene data show CDR1 as SGHTA and CDR2 as FQGTGA. CDR3 length: 16 residues. The V gene end was trimmed by 5 bases and the J gene end by 5 bases; junction bases not matched to a gene: 7. The CDR3 nucleotides are TGTGCCAGCAGCCAAACGACTAGCGGGGGGAAAGATACGCAGTATTTT. It specifies CASSQTTSGGKDTQYF.

V usage is TRBV19 and J usage is TRBJ2-1; TRBD1 matches at 8 bases. J gave up 6 bases and V 5 bases, and 9 bases lay outside the gene matches. The V gene's germline CDR1 is LNHDA and CDR2 SQIVND (reference sequence). CDR3 size: 15 residues. This CDR3 reads CASSLSGQVTNEQFF. The CDR3 nucleotides are TGTGCCAGTAGTCTGTCGGGACAGGTGACCAATGAGCAGTTCTTC. The variable domain in full, completed from reference TRBV19 and TRBJ2-1, reads DGGITQSPKYLFRKEGQNVTLSCEQNLNHDAMYWYRQDPGQGLRLIYYSQIVNDFQKGDIAEGYSVSREKKESFPLTVTSAQKNPTAFYLCASSLSGQVTNEQFFGPGTRLTVL.

The chain employs TRBV18 and TRBJ2-5, with D unresolved. Between the trimmed V and J ends, which lost 3 bases and 5 bases, there was a span of 10 bases. From germline, CDR1 is KGHSH and CDR2 LQKENI. CDR3 length: 13 amino acids. Written as DNA, the CDR3 is TGTGCCAGCTCACCTATGATGGACGAGACCCAGTACTTC. Protein product: CASSPMMDETQYF.

This chain connects TRBV5-4 to TRBJ1-2, with D possibly matching TRBD1 (5 bases). Germline CDR1 reads SGHNT; CDR2 reads YYREEE (reference sequence). Trimming pared 4 bases from V and 8 bases from J, leaving 18 bases between. This CDR3 has 14 amino acids. DNA of the CDR3: TGTGCCAGCAGCCTAAACAGAGGGGTCGAGGGCTACACCTTC. It encodes CASSLNRGVEGYTF.

The V gene is TRBV30, the J gene TRBJ2-2, with TRBD2 matching over 8 bases. The CDR3 runs 14 residues. Germline assignment: CDR1 GTSNPN and CDR2 SVGIG (reference sequence). Unmatched junction bases numbered 7, after V lost 3 bases and J lost 7 bases. The CDR3: CAWSGGAVFGELFF. The DNA for the CDR3 is TGTGCCTGGAGCGGGGGGGCCGTATTCGGGGAGCTGTTTTTT.

This chain connects TRBV3-1 (or the pseudogene TRBV3-2) to TRBJ2-5; no firm D call. Germline V CDR1 and CDR2: LGHDT, YNNKEL (reference sequence). Trimming shortened V by 4 bases and J by 4 bases, and 7 bases separated the two germline ends. The length of the CDR3 is 12 residues. The CDR3 DNA reads as TGTGCCAGCAGCCCCTTAGGAGAGACCCAGTACTTC. Translation: CASSPLGETQYF.